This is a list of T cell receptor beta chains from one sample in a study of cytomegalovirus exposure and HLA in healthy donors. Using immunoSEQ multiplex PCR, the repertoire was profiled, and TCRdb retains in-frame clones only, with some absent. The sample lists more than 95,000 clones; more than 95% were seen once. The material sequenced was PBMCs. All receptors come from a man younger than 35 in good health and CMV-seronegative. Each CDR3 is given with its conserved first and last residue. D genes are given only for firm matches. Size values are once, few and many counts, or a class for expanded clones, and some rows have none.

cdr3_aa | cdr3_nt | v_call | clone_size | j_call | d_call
CASNGPEPYEQYF | TGTGCCAGCAACGGTCCGGAGCCCTACGAGCAGTACTTC | TRBV7-2 | NA | TRBJ2-7 | NA
CASSQDPDYGYTF | TGTGCCAGCAGCCAAGATCCCGACTATGGCTACACCTTC | TRBV14 | few | TRBJ1-2 | NA
CASSFRGSEAFF | TGTGCCAGCAGCTTTAGGGGATCCGAAGCTTTCTTT | TRBV7-8 | NA | TRBJ1-1 | NA
CASGTGMQYF | TGTGCCAGCGGGACAGGTATGCAGTATTTT | TRBV9 | once | TRBJ2-3 | TRBD1
CASSLEEAGTTYEQYF | TGTGCCAGCAGCTTAGAGGAAGCGGGGACGACCTACGAGCAGTACTTC | TRBV7-8 | NA | TRBJ2-7 | TRBD2
CASRPELAYQETQYF | TGTGCCAGCAGACCGGAGCTAGCATACCAAGAGACCCAGTACTTC | TRBV6-5 | NA | TRBJ2-5 | NA
CAWSVSAVSNQPQHF | TGTGCCTGGAGTGTGTCGGCGGTTAGCAATCAGCCCCAGCATTTT | TRBV30 | NA | TRBJ1-5 | NA
CASSLEGSGTGDTQYF | TGTGCCAGCAGCTTAGAAGGTAGCGGGACTGGAGATACGCAGTATTTT | TRBV11-2 | NA | TRBJ2-3 | TRBD2
CASSPMTASSYNEQFF | TGTGCCAGCAGCCCGATGACAGCCAGCTCCTACAATGAGCAGTTCTTC | TRBV11-3 | once | TRBJ2-1 | NA
CASTILAGGTYNEQFF | TGTGCCAGCACTATCTTAGCGGGAGGGACCTACAATGAGCAGTTCTTC | TRBV2 | NA | TRBJ2-1 | TRBD2
CASMDSFSNQPQHF | TGTGCCAGCATGGACAGCTTTAGCAATCAGCCCCAGCATTTT | TRBV6-5 | NA | TRBJ1-5 | NA
CASSAGTGNTYEQYF | TGTGCCAGCAGCGCCGGGACAGGGAATACCTACGAGCAGTACTTC | TRBV13 | NA | TRBJ2-7 | TRBD1
CASSWSPTGKLFF | TGTGCCAGCAGCTGGAGCCCCACGGGAAAACTGTTTTTT | TRBV5-6 | once | TRBJ1-4 | NA
CASSERGLATTDTQYF | TGTGCCAGCAGTGAAAGGGGTCTAGCGACCACAGATACGCAGTATTTT | TRBV2 | NA | TRBJ2-3 | NA
CASSEGQTSTDTQYF | TGTGCCAGCAGTGAAGGGCAGACTAGCACAGATACGCAGTATTTT | TRBV6-1 | NA | TRBJ2-3 | NA
CASSPPDRAIGEQYF | TGTGCCAGCTCACCACCGGACAGGGCCATCGGCGAGCAGTACTTC | TRBV18 | NA | TRBJ2-7 | TRBD1
CASSLGPNYGYTF | TGTGCCAGCAGTTTGGGGCCTAACTATGGCTACACCTTC | TRBV6-5 | once | TRBJ1-2 | NA
CASREQDRNTEAFF | TGTGCCAGCAGGGAACAGGACAGGAACACTGAAGCTTTCTTT | TRBV11-2 | NA | TRBJ1-1 | NA
CAISESVLQETQYF | TGTGCCATCAGTGAGTCGGTGTTGCAGGAGACCCAGTACTTC | TRBV10-3 | NA | TRBJ2-5 | NA
CASSESRGLAGEGDEQFF | TGCGCCAGCAGTGAGTCGCGGGGTTTAGCGGGAGAAGGCGATGAGCAGTTCTTC | TRBV10-2 | once | TRBJ2-1 | TRBD2
CASSLDTGISYEQYF | TGCGCCAGCAGCTTGGATACGGGAATCTCCTACGAGCAGTACTTC | TRBV5-1 | NA | TRBJ2-7 | NA
CASSPPGLADYNEQFF | TGTGCCAGCTCCCCACCGGGACTAGCGGACTACAATGAGCAGTTCTTC | TRBV18 | NA | TRBJ2-1 | TRBD2
CASSLDSSYGYTF | TGTGCCAGCAGTCTGGACAGCAGCTATGGCTACACCTTC | TRBV27 | NA | TRBJ1-2 | NA
CASKPPGTGFYNEQFF | TGTGCCAGCAAACCCCCGGGGACAGGCTTCTACAATGAGCAGTTCTTC | TRBV27 | NA | TRBJ2-1 | TRBD1
CATSSGQGGDYEQYF | TGTGCCACCAGCAGCGGACAGGGGGGGGACTACGAGCAGTACTTC | TRBV15 | NA | TRBJ2-7 | TRBD1
CASSLNLRMNTEAFF | TGTGCCAGCAGCTTAAATCTGCGCATGAACACTGAAGCTTTCTTT | TRBV7-9 | NA | TRBJ1-1 | NA
CASSFGGLILNYGYTF | TGTGCCAGCAGCTTTGGGGGGTTAATCCTCAACTATGGCTACACCTTC | TRBV5-4 | NA | TRBJ1-2 | NA
CASKGLGPSYEQYF | TGTGCCAGCAAGGGACTCGGGCCCTCCTACGAGCAGTACTTC | TRBV2 | NA | TRBJ2-7 | NA
CASGNRENTEAFF | TGTGCCAGCGGGAACAGGGAGAACACTGAAGCTTTCTTT | TRBV28 | NA | TRBJ1-1 | NA
CASSSYRLATYEQYF | TGTGCCAGCAGCTCCTACCGACTGGCAACCTACGAGCAGTACTTC | TRBV11-3 | NA | TRBJ2-7 | NA
CAWSPGLGTYEQYF | TGTGCCTGGAGCCCGGGACTAGGGACCTACGAGCAGTACTTC | TRBV30 | NA | TRBJ2-7 | TRBD2
CASSEAPGGTEAFF | TGTGCCAGCAGTGAGGCCCCAGGTGGGACTGAAGCTTTCTTT | TRBV6-1 | NA | TRBJ1-1 | NA
CASSAQTGETQYF | TGTGCCAGCAGCGCCCAGACCGGGGAGACCCAGTACTTC | TRBV9 | NA | TRBJ2-5 | NA
CASSSNRLTRHRGGYGYTF | TGTGCCAGCAGTTCTAACCGCCTCACCAGGCATAGGGGTGGCTATGGCTACACCTTC | TRBV28 | NA | TRBJ1-2 | NA
CAWLPRGSNQPQHF | TGTGCCTGGCTTCCTAGGGGGTCGAATCAGCCCCAGCATTTT | TRBV30 | NA | TRBJ1-5 | NA
CASNKGLAGYADTQYF | TGTGCCAGCAACAAGGGACTAGCGGGATATGCAGATACGCAGTATTTT | TRBV5-6 | NA | TRBJ2-3 | TRBD2
CASSAKLAEQETQYF | TGTGCCAGCAGCGCCAAACTAGCGGAGCAAGAGACCCAGTACTTC | TRBV9 | NA | TRBJ2-5 | TRBD2
CASTQGNQDTQYF | TGTGCCAGCACACAGGGAAACCAGGATACGCAGTATTTT | TRBV2 | NA | TRBJ2-3 | NA
CASSLFLLAGDIYNEQFF | TGTGCCAGCAGCCTTTTCCTCTTAGCGGGAGACATCTACAATGAGCAGTTCTTC | TRBV7-8 | NA | TRBJ2-1 | TRBD2
CASSLSGQGILDEKLFF | TGTGCCAGCAGCTTATCGGGACAGGGCATTTTAGATGAAAAACTGTTTTTT | TRBV7-9 | NA | TRBJ1-4 | TRBD1
CAWSGTSGTRETQYF | TGTGCCTGGAGTGGGACTAGCGGGACCCGGGAGACCCAGTACTTC | TRBV30 | once | TRBJ2-5 | TRBD2
CASSFGGGRAFF | TGCGCCAGCAGCTTCGGGGGTGGAAGAGCTTTCTTT | TRBV5-1 | NA | TRBJ1-1 | NA
CASSTWDRASQSSYNEQFF | TGTGCCAGCAGCACCTGGGACAGGGCGTCCCAGAGCTCCTACAATGAGCAGTTCTTC | TRBV11-2 | once | TRBJ2-1 | TRBD1
CASSLRRASSTDTQYF | TGTGCCAGCAGCTTAAGGAGGGCCTCCAGCACAGATACGCAGTATTTT | TRBV7-3 | NA | TRBJ2-3 | NA
CASSLSLAGDEQFF | TGTGCCAGCAGTTTAAGTCTAGCGGGAGATGAGCAGTTCTTC | TRBV27 | NA | TRBJ2-1 | TRBD2
CSVELDISSSYEQYF | TGCAGCGTTGAGTTGGATATCTCTAGCTCCTACGAGCAGTACTTC | TRBV29-1 | NA | TRBJ2-7 | NA
CASSDRGETQYF | TGTGCCAGCAGCGACCGAGGGGAGACCCAGTACTTC | TRBV6-5 | NA | TRBJ2-5 | NA
CASSPSGLAGDEQYF | TGTGCCAGCAGTCCCTCGGGACTAGCGGGGGACGAGCAGTACTTC | TRBV6-5 | NA | TRBJ2-7 | TRBD2
CASSLGLAGPQETQYF | TGTGCCAGCAGCTTAGGACTAGCGGGGCCCCAAGAGACCCAGTACTTC | TRBV5-4 | NA | TRBJ2-5 | TRBD2
CASSVEGAYNEQFF | TGTGCCAGCAGCGTTGAGGGAGCCTACAATGAGCAGTTCTTC | TRBV9 | few | TRBJ2-1 | NA
CSVDRTEETQYF | TGCAGCGTTGATAGGACAGAAGAGACCCAGTACTTC | TRBV29-1 | few | TRBJ2-5 | NA
CASSSYRGSGNTIYF | TGTGCCAGCAGCTCCTATCGGGGCTCTGGAAACACCATATATTTT | TRBV7-8 | once | TRBJ1-3 | NA
CASSETGTDYEKLFF | TGTGCCAGCAGTGAAACCGGGACAGATTACGAAAAACTGTTTTTT | TRBV2 | once | TRBJ1-4 | TRBD1
CASSPFSVPDFRDSNQPQHF | TGTGCCAGCTCACCATTTTCAGTCCCCGACTTCAGGGATAGCAATCAGCCCCAGCATTTT | TRBV18 | NA | TRBJ1-5 | NA